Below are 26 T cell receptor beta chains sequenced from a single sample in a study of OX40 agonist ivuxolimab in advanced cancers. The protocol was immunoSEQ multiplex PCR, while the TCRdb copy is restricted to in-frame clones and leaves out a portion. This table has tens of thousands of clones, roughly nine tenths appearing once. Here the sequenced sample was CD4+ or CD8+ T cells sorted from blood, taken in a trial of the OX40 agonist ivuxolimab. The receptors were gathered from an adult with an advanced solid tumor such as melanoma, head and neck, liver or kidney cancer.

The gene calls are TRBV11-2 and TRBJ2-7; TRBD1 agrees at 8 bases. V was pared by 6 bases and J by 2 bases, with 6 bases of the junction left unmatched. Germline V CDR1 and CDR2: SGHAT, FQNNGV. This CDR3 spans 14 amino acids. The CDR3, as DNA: TGTGCCAGCAGTTGGACAGGGCTAACCTACGAGCAGTACTTC. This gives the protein CASSWTGLTYEQYF.

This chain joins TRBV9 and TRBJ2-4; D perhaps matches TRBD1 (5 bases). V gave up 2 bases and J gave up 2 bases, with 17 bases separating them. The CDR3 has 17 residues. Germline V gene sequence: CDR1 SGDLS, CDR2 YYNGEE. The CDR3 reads CASSVGSWGFSKNIQYF. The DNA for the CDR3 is TGTGCCAGCAGCGTCGGTTCTTGGGGCTTTTCCAAAAACATTCAGTACTTC.

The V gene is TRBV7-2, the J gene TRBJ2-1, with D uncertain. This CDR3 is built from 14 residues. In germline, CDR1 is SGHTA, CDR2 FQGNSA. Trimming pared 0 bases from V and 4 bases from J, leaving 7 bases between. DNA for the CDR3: TGTGCCAGCAGCTTAGCGTCTGTATACAATGAGCAGTTCTTC. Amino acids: CASSLASVYNEQFF.

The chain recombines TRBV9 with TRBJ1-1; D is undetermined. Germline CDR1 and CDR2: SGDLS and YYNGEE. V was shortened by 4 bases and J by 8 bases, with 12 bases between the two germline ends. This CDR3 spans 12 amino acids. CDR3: CASSPGISEAFF. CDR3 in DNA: TGTGCCAGCAGCCCCGGTATATCAGAAGCTTTCTTT.

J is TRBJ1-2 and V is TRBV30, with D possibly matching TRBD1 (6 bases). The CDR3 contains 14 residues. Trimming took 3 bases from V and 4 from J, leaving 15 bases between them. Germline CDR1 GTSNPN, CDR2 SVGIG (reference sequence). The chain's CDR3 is CAWRAPGAGYGYTF. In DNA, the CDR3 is TGTGCCTGGAGGGCGCCAGGGGCGGGCTATGGCTACACCTTC. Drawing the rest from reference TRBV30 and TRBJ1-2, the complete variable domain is SQTIHQWPATLVQPVGSPLSLECTVEGTSNPNLYWYRQAAGRGLQLLFYSVGIGQISSEVPQNLSASRPQDRQFILSSKKLLLSDSGFYLCAWRAPGAGYGYTFGSGTRLTVV.

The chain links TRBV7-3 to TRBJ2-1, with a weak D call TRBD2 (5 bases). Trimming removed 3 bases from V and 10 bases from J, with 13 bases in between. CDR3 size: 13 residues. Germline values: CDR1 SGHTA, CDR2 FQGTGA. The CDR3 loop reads CASSFGGEYEQFF. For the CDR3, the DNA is TGTGCCAGCAGCTTCGGTGGGGAGTACGAGCAGTTCTTC.

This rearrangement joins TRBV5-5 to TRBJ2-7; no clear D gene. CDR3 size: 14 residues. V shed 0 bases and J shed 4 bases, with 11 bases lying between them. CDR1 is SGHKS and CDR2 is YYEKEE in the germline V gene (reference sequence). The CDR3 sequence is CASSLAGYNYEQYF. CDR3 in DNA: TGTGCCAGCAGCTTGGCTGGCTACAATTACGAGCAGTACTTC.

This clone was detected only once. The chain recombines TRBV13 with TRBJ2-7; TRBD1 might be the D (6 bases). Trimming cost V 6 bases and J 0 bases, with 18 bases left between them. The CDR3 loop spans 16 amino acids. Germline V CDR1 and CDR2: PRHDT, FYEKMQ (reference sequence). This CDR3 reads CASSTLDSPTSYEQYF. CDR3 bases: TGTGCCAGCAGTACCTTGGACAGCCCGACCTCCTACGAGCAGTACTTC.

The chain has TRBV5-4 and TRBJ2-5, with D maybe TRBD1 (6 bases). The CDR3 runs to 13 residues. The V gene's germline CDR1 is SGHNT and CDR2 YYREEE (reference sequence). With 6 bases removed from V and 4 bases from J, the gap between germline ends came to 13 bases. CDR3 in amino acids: CASTRTVGETQYF. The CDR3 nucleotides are TGTGCCAGCACACGGACAGTGGGAGAGACCCAGTACTTC.

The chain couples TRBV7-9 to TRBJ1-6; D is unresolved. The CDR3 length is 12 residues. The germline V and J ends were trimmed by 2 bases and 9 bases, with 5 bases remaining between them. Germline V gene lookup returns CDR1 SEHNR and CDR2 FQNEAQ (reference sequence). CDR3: CASSLNSSPLHF. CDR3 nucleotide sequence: TGTGCCAGCAGCTTAAACTCTTCACCCCTCCACTTT.

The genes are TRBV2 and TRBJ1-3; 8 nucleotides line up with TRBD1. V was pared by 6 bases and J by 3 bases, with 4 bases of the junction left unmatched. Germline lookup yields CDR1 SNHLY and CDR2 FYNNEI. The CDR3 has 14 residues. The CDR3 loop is CASSAGQGGNTIYF. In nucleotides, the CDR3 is TGTGCCAGCAGCGCCGGACAGGGTGGAAACACCATATATTTT.

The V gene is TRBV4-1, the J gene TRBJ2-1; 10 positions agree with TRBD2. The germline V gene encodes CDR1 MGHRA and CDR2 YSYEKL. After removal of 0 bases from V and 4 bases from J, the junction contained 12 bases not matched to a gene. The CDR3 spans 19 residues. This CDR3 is CASSQDRLGSGRSYNEQFF. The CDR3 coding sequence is TGCGCCAGCAGCCAAGATCGGCTGGGTAGCGGGAGGTCTTACAATGAGCAGTTCTTC.

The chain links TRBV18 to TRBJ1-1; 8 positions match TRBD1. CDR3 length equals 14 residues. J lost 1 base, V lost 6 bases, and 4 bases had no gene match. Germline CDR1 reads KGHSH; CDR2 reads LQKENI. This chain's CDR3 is CASSPDRGNTEAFF. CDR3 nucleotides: TGTGCCAGCTCTCCCGACAGGGGGAACACTGAAGCTTTCTTT.

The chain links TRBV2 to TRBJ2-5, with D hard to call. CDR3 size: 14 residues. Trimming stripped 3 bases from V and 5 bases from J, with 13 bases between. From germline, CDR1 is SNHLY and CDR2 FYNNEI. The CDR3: CASSEGRFVETQYF. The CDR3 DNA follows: TGTGCCAGCAGTGAGGGCAGGTTTGTCGAGACCCAGTACTTC.

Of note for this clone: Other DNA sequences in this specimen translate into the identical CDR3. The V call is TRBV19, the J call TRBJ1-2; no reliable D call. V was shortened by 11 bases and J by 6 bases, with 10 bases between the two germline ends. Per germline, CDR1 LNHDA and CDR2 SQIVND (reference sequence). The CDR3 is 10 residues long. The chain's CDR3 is CASLGNGYTF. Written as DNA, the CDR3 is TGTGCCTCTTTAGGGAATGGCTACACCTTC.

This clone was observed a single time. The CDR3 reads CASSTGTPNTEAFF. CDR3 nucleotide sequence: TGTGCCAGCAGCACAGGGACACCGAACACTGAAGCTTTCTTT. The rearrangement joins TRBV11-3 to TRBJ1-1; the D gene is possibly TRBD1 (6 bases). The CDR3 length is 14 residues. V lost 5 bases, J lost 1 base, and 11 bases lay in between. Germline V CDR1 and CDR2: SGHNT, YENEEA. The whole variable domain, filled in from reference TRBV11-3 and TRBJ1-1, reads EAGVVQSPRYKIIEKKQPVAFWCNPISGHNTLYWYLQNLGQGPELLIRYENEEAVDDSQLPKDRFSAERLKGVDSTLKIQPAELGDSAVYLCASSTGTPNTEAFFGQGTRLTVV.

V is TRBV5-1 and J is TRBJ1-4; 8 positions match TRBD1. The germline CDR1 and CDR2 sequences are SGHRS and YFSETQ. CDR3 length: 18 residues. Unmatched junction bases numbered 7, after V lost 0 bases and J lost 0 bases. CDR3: CASSLARDRRATNEKLFF. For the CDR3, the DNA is TGCGCCAGCAGCTTGGCCCGGGACAGGCGGGCAACTAATGAAAAACTGTTTTTT. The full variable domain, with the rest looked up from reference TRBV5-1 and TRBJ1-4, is KAGVTQTPRYLIKTRGQQVTLSCSPISGHRSVSWYQQTPGQGLQFLFEYFSETQRNKGNFPGRFSGRQFSNSRSEMNVSTLELGDSALYLCASSLARDRRATNEKLFFGSGTQLSVL.

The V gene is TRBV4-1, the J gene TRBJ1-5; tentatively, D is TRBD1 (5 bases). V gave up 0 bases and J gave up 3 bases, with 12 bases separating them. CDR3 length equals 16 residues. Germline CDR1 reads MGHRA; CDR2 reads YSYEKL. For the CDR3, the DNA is TGCGCCAGCAGCCAAGAGCTGCAGGGATACAATCAGCCCCAGCATTTT. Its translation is CASSQELQGYNQPQHF.

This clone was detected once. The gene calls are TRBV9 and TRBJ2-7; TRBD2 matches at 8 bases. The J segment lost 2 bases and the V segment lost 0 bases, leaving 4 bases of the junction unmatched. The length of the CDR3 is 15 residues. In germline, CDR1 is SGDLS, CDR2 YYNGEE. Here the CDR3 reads CASSVGLSGAYEQYF. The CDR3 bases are TGTGCCAGCAGCGTAGGCCTTAGCGGGGCCTACGAGCAGTACTTC. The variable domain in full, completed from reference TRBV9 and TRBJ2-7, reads DSGVTQTPKHLITATGQRVTLRCSPRSGDLSVYWYQQSLDQGLQFLIQYYNGEERAKGNILERFSAQQFPDLHSELNLSSLELGDSALYFCASSVGLSGAYEQYFGPGTRLTVT.

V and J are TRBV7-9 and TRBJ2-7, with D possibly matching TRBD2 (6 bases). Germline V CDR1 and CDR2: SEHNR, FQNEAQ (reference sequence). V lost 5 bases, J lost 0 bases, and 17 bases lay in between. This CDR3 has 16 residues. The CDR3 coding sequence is TGTGCCAGCAGCGATACAACTAGCTGGCGCTCCTACGAGCAGTACTTC. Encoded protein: CASSDTTSWRSYEQYF.

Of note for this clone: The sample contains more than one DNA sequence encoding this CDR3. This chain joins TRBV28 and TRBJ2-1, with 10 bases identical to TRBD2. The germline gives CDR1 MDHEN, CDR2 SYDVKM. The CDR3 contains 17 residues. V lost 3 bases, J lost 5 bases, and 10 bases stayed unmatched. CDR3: CASSFSPSGRGNNEQFF. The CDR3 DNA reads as TGTGCCAGCAGTTTTTCCCCTAGCGGGAGAGGGAACAATGAGCAGTTCTTC.

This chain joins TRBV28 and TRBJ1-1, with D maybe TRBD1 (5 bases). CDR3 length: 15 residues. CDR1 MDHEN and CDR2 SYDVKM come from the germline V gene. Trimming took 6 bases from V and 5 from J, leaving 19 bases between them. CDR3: CASSPRAGGYTEAFF. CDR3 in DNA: TGTGCCAGCAGCCCCAGGGCGGGGGGGTATACTGAAGCTTTCTTT.

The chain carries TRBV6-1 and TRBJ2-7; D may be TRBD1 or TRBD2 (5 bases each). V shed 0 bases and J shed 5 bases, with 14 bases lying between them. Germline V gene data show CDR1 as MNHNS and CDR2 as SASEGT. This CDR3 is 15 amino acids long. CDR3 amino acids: CASSEAGTPWDEQYF. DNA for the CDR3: TGTGCCAGCAGTGAAGCCGGGACCCCCTGGGACGAGCAGTACTTC.

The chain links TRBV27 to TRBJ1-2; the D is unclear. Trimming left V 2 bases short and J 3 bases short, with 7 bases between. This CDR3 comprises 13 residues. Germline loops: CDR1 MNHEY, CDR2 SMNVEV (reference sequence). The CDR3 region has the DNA TGTGCCAGCAGTTTAATGGGGTACTATGGCTACACCTTC. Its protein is CASSLMGYYGYTF.

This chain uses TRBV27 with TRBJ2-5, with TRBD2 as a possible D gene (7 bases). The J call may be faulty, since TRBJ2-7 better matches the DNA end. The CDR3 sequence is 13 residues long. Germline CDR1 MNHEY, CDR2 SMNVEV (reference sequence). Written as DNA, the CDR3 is TGTGCCAGCAGTCTGGGGGGGCCGAGCGAGCAGTACTTC. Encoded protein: CASSLGGPSEQYF.

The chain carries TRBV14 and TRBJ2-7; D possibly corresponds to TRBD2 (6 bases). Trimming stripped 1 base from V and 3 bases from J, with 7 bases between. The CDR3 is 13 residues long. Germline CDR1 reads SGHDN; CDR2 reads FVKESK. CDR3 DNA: TGTGCCAGCAGCCAAGGGAGGGGCTACGAGCAGTACTTC. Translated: CASSQGRGYEQYF.